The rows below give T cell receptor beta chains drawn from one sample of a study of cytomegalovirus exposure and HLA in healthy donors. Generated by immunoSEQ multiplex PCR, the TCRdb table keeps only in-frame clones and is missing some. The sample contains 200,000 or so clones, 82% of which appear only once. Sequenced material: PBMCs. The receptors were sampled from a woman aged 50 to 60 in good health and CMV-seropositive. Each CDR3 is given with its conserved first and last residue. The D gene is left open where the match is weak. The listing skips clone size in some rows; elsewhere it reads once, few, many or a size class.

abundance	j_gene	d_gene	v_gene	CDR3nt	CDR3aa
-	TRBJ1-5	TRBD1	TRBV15	TGTGCCACCAGCAGGACAGGGGGGGGGCAGCCCCAGCATTTT	CATSRTGGGQPQHF
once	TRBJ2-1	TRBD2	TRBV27	TGTGCCAGCAGCTCTACGCAAGCGGGGGAACAGTTCTTC	CASSSTQAGEQFF
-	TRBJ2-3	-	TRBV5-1	TGCGCCAGCAGCTTGGCCGGACAAAACACAGATACGCAGTATTTT	CASSLAGQNTDTQYF
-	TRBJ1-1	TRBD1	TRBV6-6	TGTGCCAGCAGTTACGGGACAGGGGTAGGAGCTTTCTTT	CASSYGTGVGAFF
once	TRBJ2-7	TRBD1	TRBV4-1	TGCGCCAGCAGCCACGGAGACAGGGACACCTACGAGCAGTACTTC	CASSHGDRDTYEQYF
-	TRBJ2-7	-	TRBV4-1	TGCGCCAGCAGCCAAGTCCCCGGGGATAGCCTCCCACCTAACGAGCAGTACTTC	CASSQVPGDSLPPNEQYF
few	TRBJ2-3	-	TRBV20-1	TGCAGTGCGCAGACTTGGGATACGCAGTATTTT	CSAQTWDTQYF
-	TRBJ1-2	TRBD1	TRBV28	TGTGCCAGCAGTTTAACCGCAGGGGGTATAAGTGGCTACACCTTC	CASSLTAGGISGYTF
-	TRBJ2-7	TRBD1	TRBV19	TGTGCCAGTAGTATGCTGGCAGGGGGCCACGAGCAGTACTTC	CASSMLAGGHEQYF
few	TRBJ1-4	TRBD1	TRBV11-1	TGTGCCAGCAGTTGGGACAGTATCAATGAAAAACTGTTTTTT	CASSWDSINEKLFF
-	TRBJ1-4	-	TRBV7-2	TGTGCCAGCAGGAGTACTGCGTTAACTAATGAAAAACTGTTTTTT	CASRSTALTNEKLFF
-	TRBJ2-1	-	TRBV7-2	TGTGCCAGCAGCTTAGCGGTGGCAGGGGCCGGGTACAATGAGCAGTTCTTC	CASSLAVAGAGYNEQFF
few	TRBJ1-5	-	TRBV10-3	TGTGCCATCAGTGAGTCCGCAGGTCAGCCCCAGCATTTT	CAISESAGQPQHF
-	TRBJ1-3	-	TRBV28	TGTGCCAGCAGTTTATTAGGGGTTGGAAACACCATATATTTT	CASSLLGVGNTIYF
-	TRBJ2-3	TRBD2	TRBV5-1	TGCGCCAGCAGCCCTAGCGGGGGGGCAGTAGATACGCAGTATTTT	CASSPSGGAVDTQYF
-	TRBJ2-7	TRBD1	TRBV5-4	TGTGCCAGCAGCCTGGGGACAGGCGCCTACGCCGAGCAGTACTTC	CASSLGTGAYAEQYF
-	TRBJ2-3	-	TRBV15	TGTGCCACCAGCAGAGGAGGAACGAGGGGGTTCCCAGATACGCAGTATTTT	CATSRGGTRGFPDTQYF
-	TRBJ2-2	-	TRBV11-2	TGTGCCAGCAGCTTCCAGACCGGGGAGCTGTTTTTT	CASSFQTGELFF
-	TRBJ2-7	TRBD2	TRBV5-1	TGCGCCAGCAGCTTTGCGACTAGCGGGAGTTCCGAGCAGTACTTC	CASSFATSGSSEQYF
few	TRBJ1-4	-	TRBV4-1	TGCGCCAGCAGCCGAGAAAACAGTGGCTTTGAAAAACTGTTTTTT	CASSRENSGFEKLFF
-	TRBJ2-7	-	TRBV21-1	TGTGCCAGCAGCAAACTCGAACAACCATTATGCTCCTACGAGCAGTACTTC	CASSKLEQPLCSYEQYF
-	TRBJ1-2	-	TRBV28	TGTGCCAGCAGTTTATATACCGGGGATCATGGCTACACCTTC	CASSLYTGDHGYTF
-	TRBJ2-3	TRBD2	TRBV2	TGTGCCAGCAAGCGGGGGGTGGGCACAGATACGCAGTATTTT	CASKRGVGTDTQYF
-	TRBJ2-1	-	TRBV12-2	TGTGCAAGTCGCTGTGAGGGCCGGGATGAGCAGTTCTTC	CASRCEGRDEQFF
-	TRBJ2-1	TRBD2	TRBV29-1	TGCAGCGGTCGGGAGCGGGGGGACTCCTACAATGAGCAGTTCTTC	CSGRERGDSYNEQFF
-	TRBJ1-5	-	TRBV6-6	TGTGCCAGCAGCTGGGGCTATAATCAGCCCCAGCATTTT	CASSWGYNQPQHF
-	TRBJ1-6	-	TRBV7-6	TGTGCCAGCAGCTTGGCGGATAAATATAATTCACCCCTCCACTTT	CASSLADKYNSPLHF
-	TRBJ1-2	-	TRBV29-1	TGCAGCGTTTCTCCGGCAGGGGACTATGGCTACACCTTC	CSVSPAGDYGYTF
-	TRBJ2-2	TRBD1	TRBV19	TGTGCCAGTAGTATCCCGGGACAGGGTGGCACCGGGGAGCTGTTTTTT	CASSIPGQGGTGELFF
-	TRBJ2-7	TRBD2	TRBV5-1	TGCGCCAGCAGCTTGGAGGGCGGGGGGACCCGCTACGAGCAGTACTTC	CASSLEGGGTRYEQYF
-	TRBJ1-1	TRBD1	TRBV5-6	TGTGCCAGCAGCTTGGTACAGGGGGCGGCCATGAACACTGAAGCTTTCTTT	CASSLVQGAAMNTEAFF
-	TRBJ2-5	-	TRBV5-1	TGCGCCAGCAGCTTGGCTTTGGACAGCCTGTCGGGAGAGACCCAGTACTTC	CASSLALDSLSGETQYF
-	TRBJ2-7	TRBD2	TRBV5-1	TGCGCCAGCAGCTTGGCCCTAGCGGGAGTCTACGAGCAGTACTTC	CASSLALAGVYEQYF
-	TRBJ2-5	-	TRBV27	TGTGCCAGCAGTCCCTACACAGGGATGGAGACCCAGTACTTC	CASSPYTGMETQYF
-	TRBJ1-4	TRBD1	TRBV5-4	TGTGCCAGCAGCCCGGGACAGGGACTTGCAACTAATGAAAAACTGTTTTTT	CASSPGQGLATNEKLFF
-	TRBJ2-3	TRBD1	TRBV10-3	TGTGCCATCAGTGTAGGAGACAGGGGCACAGATACGCAGTATTTT	CAISVGDRGTDTQYF
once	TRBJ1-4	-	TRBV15	TGTGCCACCAGCAGAGGAACCGGGGGGTCTGGGGAAAAACTGTTTTTT	CATSRGTGGSGEKLFF
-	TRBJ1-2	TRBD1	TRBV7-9	TGTGCCAGCAGCTTAGCGTGGGACAGGAGCAACTATGGCTACACCTTC	CASSLAWDRSNYGYTF
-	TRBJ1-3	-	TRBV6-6	TGTGCCAGCAGTCCTACAGGGTCGGGAAACACCATATATTTT	CASSPTGSGNTIYF
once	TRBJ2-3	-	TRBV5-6	TGTGCCAGCAGCAGACAGCCAGGCACAGATACGCAGTATTTT	CASSRQPGTDTQYF
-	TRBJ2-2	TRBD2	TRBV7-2	TGTGCCAGCAGCTTGGGGACTAGCGGGGGGGCCCGGGGCACCGGGGAGCTGTTTTTT	CASSLGTSGGARGTGELFF
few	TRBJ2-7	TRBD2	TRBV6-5	TGTGCCAGCAAAGCGGGGGGTTCCTACGAGCAGTACTTC	CASKAGGSYEQYF
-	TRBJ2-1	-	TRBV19	TGTGCCAGTAGTCCATCCGGAGGGGGCATTGGGTTCTACAATGAGCAGTTCTTC	CASSPSGGGIGFYNEQFF
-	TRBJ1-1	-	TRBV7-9	TGTTCCAGCAGCTGGCACTCGACTCTATATGAAGCTTTCTTT	CSSSWHSTLYEAFF
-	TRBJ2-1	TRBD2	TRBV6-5	TGTGCCAGCAGTTCCCGACTAGCCCACAATGAGCAGTTCTTC	CASSSRLAHNEQFF
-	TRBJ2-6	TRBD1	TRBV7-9	TGTGCCAGCAGCCGGGACAGCGGAAACAACGTCCTGACTTTC	CASSRDSGNNVLTF
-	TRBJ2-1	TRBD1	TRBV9	TGTGCCAGCAGCTACGGGACAGGGGGCTACAATGAGCAGTTCTTC	CASSYGTGGYNEQFF
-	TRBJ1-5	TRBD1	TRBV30	TGTGCCGCGGAACAGGGGGATCAGCCCCAGCATTTT	CAAEQGDQPQHF
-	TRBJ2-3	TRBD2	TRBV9	TGTGCCAGCAGCCTTACTAGCGGGGGGGACACTAGCACAGATACGCAGTATTTT	CASSLTSGGDTSTDTQYF
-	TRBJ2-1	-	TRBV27	TGTGCCAGCAGTTTAATCAAGGGGCTTTCCTACAATGAGCAGTTCTTC	CASSLIKGLSYNEQFF